The 4 T cell receptor beta chains below all came from one sample that was sequenced in a study of sequential checkpoint blockade in melanoma. The treatment was: randomized to nivolumab then ipilimumab (arm A) or the reverse (arm B). Some clones are missing from TCRdb's copy, which holds only in-frame ones; the method was immunoSEQ multiplex PCR. This sample has about 17,000 clones, with more than 60% found just once. This material consisted of CD8+ T cells sorted from blood (inferred from file names), taken from a patient given nivolumab and ipilimumab in sequence. These receptors were obtained from a human donor with melanoma.

This chain connects TRBV10-1 to TRBJ2-5; the match to TRBD2 covers 11 bases. The better agreement between TRBJ2-7 and the DNA end casts doubt on the J call. Germline V lookup: CDR1 WNHNN, CDR2 SYGVQD (reference sequence). The CDR3 is 15 residues long. CDR3 sequence reads: CASSGTSGRPYEQYF. The CDR3, as DNA: TGCGCCAGCAGTGGGACTAGCGGGCGTCCCTACGAGCAGTACTTC.

Here the CDR3 DNA reads TGTGCCAGCAGCTTAGCTTTGGCCCAGGGCTACACCTTC. It codes for CASSLALAQGYTF. V and J are TRBV7-8 and TRBJ1-2, with D hard to call. Germline CDR1 SGHVS, CDR2 FQNEAQ. This CDR3 region has 13 residues. The V and J ends lost 0 bases and 8 bases respectively, with 10 bases between them.

The chain employs TRBV6-1 and TRBJ2-3; 7 nucleotides agree with TRBD1. With 7 bases clipped from V and 4 bases from J, the junction kept 8 bases outside the gene matches. The CDR3 length is 14 residues. CDR1 is MNHNS and CDR2 is SASEGT in the germline V gene. In DNA form, the CDR3 reads TGTGCCAGCAAGGGCACAGGGGAAGCAGATACGCAGTATTTT. Protein: CASKGTGEADTQYF.

The chain has TRBV7-2 and TRBJ1-5, with D possibly being TRBD1 (6 bases). Germline-derived CDR1 and CDR2 are SGHTA and FQGNSA. V lost 6 bases and J lost 9, with 12 bases in between. CDR3 length: 12 residues. CDR3: CASSPQGPPQHF. DNA for the CDR3: TGTGCCAGCAGTCCCCAGGGGCCGCCCCAGCATTTT.